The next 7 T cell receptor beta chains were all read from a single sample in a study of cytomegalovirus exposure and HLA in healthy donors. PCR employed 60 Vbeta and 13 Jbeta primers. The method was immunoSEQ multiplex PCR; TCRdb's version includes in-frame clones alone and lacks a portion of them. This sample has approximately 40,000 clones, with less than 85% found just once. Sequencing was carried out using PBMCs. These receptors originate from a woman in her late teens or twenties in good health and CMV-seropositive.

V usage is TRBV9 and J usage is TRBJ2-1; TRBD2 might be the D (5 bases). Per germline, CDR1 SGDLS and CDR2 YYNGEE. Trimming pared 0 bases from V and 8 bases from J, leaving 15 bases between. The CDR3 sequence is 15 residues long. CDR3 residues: CASSVVGGRIYEQFF. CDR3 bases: TGTGCCAGCAGCGTAGTTGGCGGGCGTATATATGAGCAGTTCTTC.

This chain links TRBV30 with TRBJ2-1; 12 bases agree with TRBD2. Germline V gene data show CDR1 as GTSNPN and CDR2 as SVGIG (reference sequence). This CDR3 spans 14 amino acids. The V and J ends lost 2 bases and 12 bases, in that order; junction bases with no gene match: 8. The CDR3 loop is CAWSRTSGKFAQFF. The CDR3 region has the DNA TGTGCCTGGAGTCGGACTAGCGGGAAGTTCGCGCAGTTCTTC.

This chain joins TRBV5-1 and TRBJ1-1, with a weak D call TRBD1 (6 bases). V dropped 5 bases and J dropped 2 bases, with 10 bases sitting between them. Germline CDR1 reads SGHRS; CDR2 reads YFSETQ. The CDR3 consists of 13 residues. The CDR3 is CASRGQYNTEAFF. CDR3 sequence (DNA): TGCGCCAGCAGAGGACAGTACAACACTGAAGCTTTCTTT.

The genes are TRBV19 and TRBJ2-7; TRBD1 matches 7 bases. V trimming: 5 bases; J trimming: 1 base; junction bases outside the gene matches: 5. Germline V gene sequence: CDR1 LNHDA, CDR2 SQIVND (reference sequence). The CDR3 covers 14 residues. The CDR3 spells CASSPGQVSYEQYF. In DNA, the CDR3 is TGTGCCAGTAGTCCCGGACAGGTTTCCTACGAGCAGTACTTC.

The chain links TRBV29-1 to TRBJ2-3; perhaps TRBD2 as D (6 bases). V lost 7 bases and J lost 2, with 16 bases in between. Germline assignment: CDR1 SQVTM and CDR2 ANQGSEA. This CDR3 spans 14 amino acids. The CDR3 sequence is CSAVTGLHTDTQYF. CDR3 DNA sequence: TGCAGCGCGGTGACGGGACTCCACACAGATACGCAGTATTTT.

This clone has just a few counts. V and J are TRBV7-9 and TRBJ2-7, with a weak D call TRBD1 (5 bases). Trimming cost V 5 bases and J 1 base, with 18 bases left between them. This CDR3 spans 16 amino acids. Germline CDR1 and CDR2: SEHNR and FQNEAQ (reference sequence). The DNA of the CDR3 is TGTGCCAGCAGCCTGACAGTTGGACACGGATCCTACGAGCAGTACTTC. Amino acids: CASSLTVGHGSYEQYF.

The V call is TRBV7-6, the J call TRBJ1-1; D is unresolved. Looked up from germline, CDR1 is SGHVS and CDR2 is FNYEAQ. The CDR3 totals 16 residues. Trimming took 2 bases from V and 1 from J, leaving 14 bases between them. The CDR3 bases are TGTGCCAGCAGCTTACGAGCTGGGCAGGAGAACACTGAAGCTTTCTTT. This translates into CASSLRAGQENTEAFF.